A selection of T cell receptor beta chains follows, all from one sample in a study of technical replicates of blood from four donors. Produced via immunoSEQ multiplex PCR; TCRdb's table is partial and in-frame only. The top ten clones hold 0.25% to 0.3% of a sample with roughly 93,000 clones, 95% of them seen once. Sequencing was done on a sample of T cells isolated from PBMCs. The receptor set was obtained from a human donor in good health. CDR3s include the opening cysteine and the closing phenylalanine or tryptophan. The D gene is left open where the match is weak. Only some rows state a clone size, as once, few, many or a class for expanded clones.

V: TRBV7-9
size: -
J: TRBJ2-1
D: TRBD1
CDR3: CASSLGRFRWDRGPNEQFF
DNA: TGTGCCAGCAGCTTAGGAAGGTTTCGATGGGACAGGGGCCCCAATGAGCAGTTCTTC

V: TRBV28
size: -
J: TRBJ1-5
D: TRBD1
CDR3: CASSRQGAWGDYNQPQHF
DNA: TGTGCCAGCAGCCGACAGGGGGCTTGGGGAGACTACAATCAGCCCCAGCATTTT

V: TRBV5-1
size: few
J: TRBJ2-5
D: TRBD1
CDR3: CASSSGQAGQETQYF
DNA: TGCGCCAGCAGCTCAGGACAGGCAGGCCAAGAGACCCAGTACTTC

V: TRBV7-6
size: -
J: TRBJ2-7
D: -
CDR3: CASSDLRNEQYF
DNA: TGTGCCAGCAGCGACCTGAGGAACGAGCAGTACTTC

V: TRBV5-1
size: -
J: TRBJ1-2
D: TRBD1
CDR3: CASSLEGDRQEVYTF
DNA: TGCGCCAGCAGCTTGGAAGGGGACAGGCAAGAGGTCTACACCTTC

V: TRBV2
size: -
J: TRBJ1-5
D: -
CDR3: CASVGTLSNQPQHF
DNA: TGTGCCAGCGTAGGGACACTAAGCAATCAGCCCCAGCATTTT

V: TRBV11-3
size: once
J: TRBJ1-1
D: -
CDR3: CASSPPSDMNTEAFF
DNA: TGTGCCAGCAGCCCCCCGTCCGACATGAACACTGAAGCTTTCTTT

V: TRBV2
size: once
J: TRBJ1-3
D: -
CDR3: CASSDVARDTGNTIYF
DNA: TGTGCCAGCAGTGATGTCGCCAGGGACACTGGAAACACCATATATTTT

V: TRBV6-6
size: -
J: TRBJ1-1
D: -
CDR3: CASSFTGETEAFF
DNA: TGTGCCAGCAGTTTTACGGGGGAGACTGAAGCTTTCTTT

V: TRBV7-9
size: -
J: TRBJ1-6
D: TRBD1
CDR3: CASTQGGVTGVTLHF
DNA: TGTGCCAGCACCCAGGGGGGGGTGACAGGGGTTACCCTCCACTTT

V: TRBV6-1
size: -
J: TRBJ2-5
D: -
CDR3: CASSDPGILSETQYF
DNA: TGTGCCAGCAGTGACCCAGGGATTTTAAGCGAGACCCAGTACTTC

V: TRBV28
size: -
J: TRBJ2-7
D: TRBD2
CDR3: CASSSLGAGTSGGGVKYEQYF
DNA: TGTGCCAGCAGTTCACTAGGAGCTGGGACTAGCGGCGGGGGGGTCAAGTACGAGCAGTACTTC

V: TRBV5-1
size: -
J: TRBJ1-2
D: -
CDR3: CASSLASSYGYTF
DNA: TGCGCCAGCAGCCTGGCCTCCTCCTATGGCTACACCTTC

V: TRBV27
size: -
J: TRBJ1-6
D: TRBD1
CDR3: CASSETGFNSPLHF
DNA: TGTGCCAGCAGTGAGACAGGGTTCAATTCACCCCTCCACTTT

V: TRBV7-9
size: once
J: TRBJ1-1
D: -
CDR3: CASSLALHRNTEAFF
DNA: TGTGCCAGCAGCTTAGCGTTACACAGGAACACTGAAGCTTTCTTT

V: TRBV27
size: -
J: TRBJ1-3
D: -
CDR3: CANAGSSGNTIYF
DNA: TGTGCCAACGCGGGGAGCTCTGGAAACACCATATATTTT

V: TRBV28
size: -
J: TRBJ1-1
D: -
CDR3: CASSLSAANPLKGFF
DNA: TGTGCCAGCAGTTTATCAGCGGCTAACCCCTTGAAGGGTTTCTTT

V: TRBV11-2
size: -
J: TRBJ2-2
D: -
CDR3: CASSSTPTGGELFF
DNA: TGTGCCAGCAGCTCTACCCCCACAGGCGGGGAGCTGTTTTTT

V: TRBV28
size: -
J: TRBJ1-5
D: -
CDR3: CASSGLGHGDQPQHF
DNA: TGTGCCAGCAGTGGCCTCGGACACGGAGATCAGCCCCAGCATTTT

V: TRBV18
size: -
J: TRBJ2-5
D: TRBD2
CDR3: CASSTRGGSAETQYF
DNA: TGTGCCAGCTCAACTCGGGGGGGCAGCGCAGAGACCCAGTACTTC

V: TRBV7-6
size: -
J: TRBJ2-3
D: -
CDR3: CASSLGGTDTQYF
DNA: TGTGCCAGCAGCTTAGGCGGCACAGATACGCAGTATTTT

V: TRBV6-6
size: -
J: TRBJ1-6
D: -
CDR3: CASVGGAHYNSPLHF
DNA: TGTGCCAGCGTGGGGGGGGCGCATTATAATTCACCCCTCCACTTT

V: TRBV19
size: -
J: TRBJ2-5
D: TRBD1
CDR3: CASTPGGWETQYF
DNA: TGTGCCAGTACCCCAGGGGGCTGGGAGACCCAGTACTTC

V: TRBV19
size: -
J: TRBJ2-5
D: -
CDR3: CASATTSPGTQYF
DNA: TGTGCCAGCGCGACGACTAGTCCAGGGACCCAGTACTTC

V: TRBV30
size: -
J: TRBJ2-7
D: -
CDR3: CAWRVSYYEQYF
DNA: TGTGCCTGGAGGGTCAGTTACTACGAGCAGTACTTC

V: TRBV5-1
size: once
J: TRBJ2-4
D: TRBD1
CDR3: CASSSRQGAQNIQYF
DNA: TGCGCCAGCAGCTCCCGACAGGGGGCCCAAAACATTCAGTACTTC

V: TRBV28
size: -
J: TRBJ2-7
D: TRBD2
CDR3: CASRLAGPYEQYF
DNA: TGTGCCAGCAGATTAGCGGGACCCTACGAGCAGTACTTT

V: TRBV5-8
size: -
J: TRBJ2-5
D: TRBD1
CDR3: CASSSRQGLAGTQYF
DNA: TGTGCCAGCAGCTCACGACAGGGATTAGCAGGGACCCAGTACTTC

V: TRBV28
size: -
J: TRBJ2-1
D: -
CDR3: CASTQGGATYNEQFF
DNA: TGTGCCAGCACCCAGGGCGGTGCTACCTACAATGAGCAGTTCTTC

V: TRBV10-2
size: -
J: TRBJ2-7
D: -
CDR3: CASSESIGLGGYEQYF
DNA: TGCGCCAGCAGTGAGTCGATAGGACTAGGGGGTTACGAGCAGTACTTC

V: TRBV2
size: -
J: TRBJ2-4
D: -
CDR3: CASSDGGPMGLIKNIQYF
DNA: TGTGCCAGCAGTGATGGGGGCCCGATGGGGCTAATCAAAAACATTCAGTACTTC

V: TRBV27
size: -
J: TRBJ1-1
D: TRBD1
CDR3: CASSLHPGQGSTEAFF
DNA: TGTGCCAGCAGTTTACATCCGGGACAGGGGTCCACTGAAGCTTTCTTT

V: TRBV6-5
size: -
J: TRBJ1-1
D: TRBD1
CDR3: CASSYNRGLSEAFF
DNA: TGTGCCAGCAGTTACAACAGGGGGCTCTCTGAAGCTTTCTTT

V: TRBV6-6
size: -
J: TRBJ1-4
D: TRBD1
CDR3: CASSFGTDHEKLFF
DNA: TGTGCCAGCAGTTTCGGGACAGATCATGAAAAACTGTTTTTT

V: TRBV5-4
size: once
J: TRBJ2-5
D: TRBD2
CDR3: CASSFLTSGGQRQETQYF
DNA: TGTGCCAGCAGCTTTCTGACTAGCGGGGGCCAACGACAAGAGACCCAGTACTTC

V: TRBV9
size: once
J: TRBJ1-5
D: TRBD1
CDR3: CASSVATMRGSGTGGWTGQPQHF
DNA: TGTGCCAGCAGCGTAGCTACAATGAGGGGGAGTGGGACAGGGGGCTGGACGGGTCAGCCCCAGCATTTT

V: TRBV7-9
size: -
J: TRBJ2-7
D: -
CDR3: CASSSDSLPYEQYF
DNA: TGTGCCAGCAGCTCGGACTCTTTACCCTACGAGCAGTACTTC

V: TRBV11-3
size: -
J: TRBJ2-4
D: TRBD2
CDR3: CASSLDTSGGGKNIQYF
DNA: TGTGCCAGCAGCTTAGATACGAGCGGGGGGGGCAAAAACATTCAGTACTTC

V: TRBV28
size: -
J: TRBJ1-4
D: -
CDR3: CASSLLGTFREKLFF
DNA: TGTGCCAGCAGCCTCCTAGGGACATTTCGGGAAAAACTGTTTTTT

V: TRBV7-8
size: -
J: TRBJ2-3
D: TRBD2
CDR3: CASKQFWGTNTDTQYF
DNA: TGTGCCAGCAAGCAGTTCTGGGGGACTAACACAGATACGCAGTATTTT

V: TRBV2
size: few
J: TRBJ1-5
D: -
CDR3: CASSDPLNQPQHF
DNA: TGTGCCAGCAGTGACCCTCTCAATCAGCCCCAGCATTTT

V: TRBV10-3
size: -
J: TRBJ2-1
D: TRBD1
CDR3: CAIKRGTGEDEQFF
DNA: TGTGCCATCAAGCGGGGGACAGGGGAAGATGAGCAGTTCTTC

V: TRBV6-5
size: -
J: TRBJ2-5
D: TRBD1
CDR3: CASSVSGTGGRQYF
DNA: TGTGCCAGCAGTGTTTCCGGGACAGGGGGGAGGCAGTACTTC

V: TRBV9
size: -
J: TRBJ2-2
D: TRBD1
CDR3: CASSVRTGVTGELFF
DNA: TGTGCCAGCAGCGTAAGGACAGGGGTCACCGGGGAGCTGTTTTTT

V: TRBV13
size: -
J: TRBJ2-5
D: TRBD2
CDR3: CASSLGPGGGPRETQYF
DNA: TGTGCCAGCAGCTTAGGCCCTGGGGGAGGGCCCCGAGAGACCCAGTACTTC

V: TRBV28
size: -
J: TRBJ2-5
D: -
CDR3: CASRTTGRETQYF
DNA: TGTGCCAGCAGGACGACAGGGAGGGAGACCCAGTACTTC

V: TRBV13
size: -
J: TRBJ1-5
D: -
CDR3: CASSFENQPQHF
DNA: TGTGCCAGCAGCTTCGAGAATCAGCCCCAGCATTTT

V: TRBV29-1
size: once
J: TRBJ2-7
D: -
CDR3: CSVEEEESYEQYF
DNA: TGCAGCGTTGAAGAGGAGGAATCCTACGAGCAGTACTTC

V: TRBV6-1
size: -
J: TRBJ2-3
D: TRBD1
CDR3: CASSELGGTGQGARNTQYF
DNA: TGTGCCAGCAGTGAATTGGGGGGGACCGGACAGGGGGCTCGGAATACGCAGTATTTT